The 7 T cell receptor beta chains reported below all come from one sample, sequenced in a study of blood T cell repertoires in COVID-19. This table comes from immunoSEQ multiplex PCR, and its TCRdb copy is limited to in-frame clones, with some not included. The data hold under 500,000 clones, with around nine tenths observed a single time. Sequenced: PBMCs or T cells enriched from blood (not recorded which). These receptors were obtained from a woman aged 18 to 35 with acute COVID-19.

The chain links TRBV28 to TRBJ2-1, with D unclear. CDR1 is MDHEN, CDR2 SYDVKM, per germline. V was clipped by 3 bases and J by 5 bases, with 8 bases between them. CDR3 length equals 13 residues. This chain's CDR3 is CASSFAQDNEQFF. In DNA form, the CDR3 reads TGTGCCAGCAGTTTTGCTCAGGACAATGAGCAGTTCTTC.

This sequence joins TRBV27 and TRBJ2-3, with TRBD1 matching 9 bases. After removal of 4 bases from V and 4 bases from J, the junction contained 9 bases not matched to a gene. Germline V gene data show CDR1 as MNHEY and CDR2 as SMNVEV (reference sequence). The CDR3 length is 16 residues. CDR3 DNA sequence: TGTGCCAGCAGTTCCCTGGGACAGGGCCGGTCAGATACGCAGTATTTT. It specifies CASSSLGQGRSDTQYF.

V usage is TRBV19 and J usage is TRBJ2-1; the D gene is possibly TRBD2 (6 bases). CDR1 LNHDA and CDR2 SQIVND come from the germline V gene (reference sequence). Trimming took 0 bases from V and 1 from J, leaving 10 bases between them. This CDR3 has 16 amino acids. This chain's CDR3 is CASSIEEGSSYNEQFF. The DNA for the CDR3 is TGTGCCAGTAGTATAGAGGAGGGTTCATCCTACAATGAGCAGTTCTTC.

The chain employs TRBV19 and TRBJ1-1; 8 bases are a match to TRBD1. From germline, CDR1 is LNHDA and CDR2 SQIVND (reference sequence). The CDR3 has 14 amino acids. Germline trimming cut 5 bases from V and 5 bases from J; bases unmatched to any gene: 7. The CDR3 here is CASSRQGSSTEAFF. The CDR3, as DNA: TGTGCCAGTAGTCGACAGGGGTCCTCGACTGAAGCTTTCTTT.

This chain uses TRBV12-5 with TRBJ2-1; 14 bases match TRBD2. The CDR3 has 15 residues. Unmatched junction bases numbered 8, after V lost 6 bases and J lost 10 bases. Germline values: CDR1 LGHNT, CDR2 FRNRAP. The CDR3 sequence: CASGQPGLAGVEQFF. For the CDR3, the DNA is TGTGCTAGTGGCCAACCGGGACTAGCGGGGGTGGAGCAGTTCTTC.

The V and J genes are TRBV27 and TRBJ1-5; weak D call: TRBD1 (5 bases). From germline, CDR1 is MNHEY and CDR2 SMNVEV (reference sequence). The CDR3 is 13 amino acids. The V and J ends lost 5 bases and 7 bases respectively, with 12 bases between them. CDR3 DNA sequence: TGTGCCAGCAGTCAGACCGGGGGGCAGCCCCAGCATTTT. Protein product: CASSQTGGQPQHF.

The chain has TRBV6-5 and TRBJ2-1, with D possibly being TRBD1 (5 bases). This CDR3 is 15 amino acids long. Germline CDR1 and CDR2: MNHEY and SVGAGI. Trimming removed 10 bases from V and 0 bases from J, with 16 bases in between. DNA for the CDR3: TGTGCCACCGAACGACAGAGCAGCTCCTACAATGAGCAGTTCTTC. Its translation: CATERQSSSYNEQFF.